One and the same sample provided the 9 T cell receptor beta chains below, sequenced in a study of blood T cell repertoires in COVID-19 (dated by TCRdb to the early 2020s). The receptor library was made with the immunoSEQ multiplex PCR assay. TCRdb's version of the immuneACCESS table is confined to in-frame rearrangements and falls short of the full clone set. An unresolved V gene accounts for under half of the shortfall where checked; the remainder is of unknown origin. This sample has roughly 100,000 clones in its table, and 87% of those were observed once. The leading ten clones occupy 11% of the sample. The sequenced material came from peripheral blood. These receptors all come from a young woman with acute or convalescent COVID-19.

A remark on this clone: Other DNA sequences in this specimen translate into the identical CDR3. V and J are TRBV27 and TRBJ1-6; no firm D call. Germline CDR1 MNHEY, CDR2 SMNVEV (reference sequence). The germline V and J ends were trimmed by 3 bases and 8 bases, with 8 bases remaining between them. CDR3 length equals 13 residues. CDR3 in amino acids: CASSFRGDSPLHF. As DNA, the CDR3 is TGTGCCAGCAGTTTTAGAGGTGATTCACCCCTCCACTTT.

The genes are TRBV4-1 and TRBJ2-3, with D tentatively TRBD1 (5 bases). This CDR3 contains 17 residues. The germline CDR1 and CDR2 sequences are MGHRA and YSYEKL. V lost 4 bases and J 0 bases, leaving 17 bases between the germline ends. CDR3 sequence reads: CASSPMAGYGSTDTQYF. The CDR3 coding sequence is TGCGCCAGCAGCCCCATGGCAGGGTACGGGAGCACAGATACGCAGTATTTT.

This chain connects TRBV12-3 or TRBV12-4 to TRBJ1-2; D is unresolved. This CDR3 contains 13 residues. V gave up 4 bases and J gave up 0 bases, with 6 bases separating them. CDR3 bases: TGTGCCAGCAGTTCCCTAGCTAACTATGGCTACACCTTC. This translates into CASSSLANYGYTF.

A single count supports this clone. A junction boundary mismatches the germline segment, possibly from a read error. The J gene is TRBJ1-1, the V gene TRBV11-3; D is ambiguous. The CDR3 extends over 12 amino acids. Germline V lookup: CDR1 SGHNT, CDR2 YENEEA. DNA for the CDR3: TGTGCCAGCAGCTTAGATCCCGCGGCTTTTAACTTT. This codes for CASSLDPAAFNF.

This chain joins TRBV28 and TRBJ1-2; 8 bases align to TRBD1. J gave up 8 bases and V 5 bases, and 10 bases lay outside the gene matches. Germline V gene data show CDR1 as MDHEN and CDR2 as SYDVKM. The CDR3 covers 14 residues. CDR3 amino acids: CASSPSDRGLGYTF. The CDR3 DNA is TGTGCCAGCAGTCCATCTGACAGGGGCCTCGGCTACACCTTC.

This sequence joins TRBV19 and TRBJ1-3; D is undetermined. The germline V gene has CDR1 LNHDA and CDR2 SQIVND (reference sequence). Trimming shortened V by 0 bases and J by 7 bases, and 13 bases separated the two germline ends. The CDR3 has 15 residues. CDR3 in amino acids: CASSIDRLRGNTIYF. In DNA, the CDR3 is TGTGCCAGTAGTATAGACAGATTACGCGGGAACACCATATATTTT.

The rearrangement uses TRBV21-1 and TRBJ1-4. TRBV21-1 corresponds to a pseudogene. This CDR3 has 15 amino acids. The CDR3 DNA sequence: TGTGCCAGCAGCAAAGTATCGAGGCTACCGACCAAACTGTTTTTT. As protein: CASSKVSRLPTKLFF.

This clone was detected only a few times. The chain combines TRBV29-1 with TRBJ2-1, with 7 bases that match TRBD2. This CDR3 spans 10 amino acids. Germline lookup yields CDR1 SQVTM and CDR2 ANQGSEA. Germline trimming cut 6 bases from V and 8 bases from J; bases unmatched to any gene: 1. CDR3 protein: CSVGGDEQFF. The CDR3, as DNA: TGCAGCGTGGGGGGGGATGAGCAGTTCTTC.

The chain recombines TRBV7-9 with TRBJ1-2, with TRBD1 identical over 8 bases. CDR1 and CDR2 (germline): SEHNR, FQNEAQ (reference sequence). The CDR3 loop spans 15 amino acids. The V and J ends lost 5 bases and 3 bases, in that order; junction bases with no gene match: 8. The CDR3 DNA reads as TGTGCCAGCAGCCTACAGGGGGAGCTTTACTATGGCTACACCTTC. Residues: CASSLQGELYYGYTF.